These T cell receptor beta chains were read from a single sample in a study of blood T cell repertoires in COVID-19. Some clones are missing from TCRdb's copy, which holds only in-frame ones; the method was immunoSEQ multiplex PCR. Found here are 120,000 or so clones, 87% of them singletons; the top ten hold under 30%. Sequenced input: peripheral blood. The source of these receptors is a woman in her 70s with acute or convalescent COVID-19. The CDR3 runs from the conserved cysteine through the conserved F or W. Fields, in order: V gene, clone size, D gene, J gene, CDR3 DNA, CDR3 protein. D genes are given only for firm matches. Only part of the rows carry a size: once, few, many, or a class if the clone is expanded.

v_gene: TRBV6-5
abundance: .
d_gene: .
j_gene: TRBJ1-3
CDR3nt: TGTGCCAGCAGATTTAGCTCTGGAAACACCATATATTTT
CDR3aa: CASRFSSGNTIYF

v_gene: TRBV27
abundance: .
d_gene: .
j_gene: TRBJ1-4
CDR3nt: TGTGCCAGCAGGGTACGGTTTCCTGCTACTAATGAAAAACTGTTTTTT
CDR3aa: CASRVRFPATNEKLFF

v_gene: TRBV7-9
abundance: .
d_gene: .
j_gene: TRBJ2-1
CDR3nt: TGTGCCAGCAGCTTAGTAGCGGTACCCTACAATGAGCAGTTCTTC
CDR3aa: CASSLVAVPYNEQFF

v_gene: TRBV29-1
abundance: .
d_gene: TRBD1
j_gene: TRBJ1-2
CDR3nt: TGCAGCGTTGAAGCCTCAATTAGAGTACAGGGGAAAGGCTACACCTTC
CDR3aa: CSVEASIRVQGKGYTF

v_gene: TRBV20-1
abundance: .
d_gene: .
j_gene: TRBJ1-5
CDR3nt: TGCAGTGTGGCGGGGAATCAGCCCCAGCATTTT
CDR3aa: CSVAGNQPQHF

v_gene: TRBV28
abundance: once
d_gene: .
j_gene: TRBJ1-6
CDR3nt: TGTGCCAGCAGTTTTGAGGATTCACCCCTCCACTTT
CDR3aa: CASSFEDSPLHF

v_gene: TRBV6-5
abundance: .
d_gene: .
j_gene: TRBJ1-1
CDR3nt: TGTGCCAGCAGTTACTTTTACGAAGACTCGAGGGCTGAAGCTTTCTTT
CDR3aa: CASSYFYEDSRAEAFF

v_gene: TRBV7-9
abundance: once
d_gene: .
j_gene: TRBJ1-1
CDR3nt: TGTGCCAGCAGCTTATCTTCTGGGAGAGATACTGAAGCTTTCTTT
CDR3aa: CASSLSSGRDTEAFF

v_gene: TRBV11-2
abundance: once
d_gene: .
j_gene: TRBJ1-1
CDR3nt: TGTGCCAGCAGCCTACGGGTGGACACTGAAGCTTTCTTT
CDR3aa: CASSLRVDTEAFF

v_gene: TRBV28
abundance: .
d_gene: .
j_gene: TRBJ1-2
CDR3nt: TGTGCCAGCAGACAACCCTATGGCTACACCTTC
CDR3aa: CASRQPYGYTF

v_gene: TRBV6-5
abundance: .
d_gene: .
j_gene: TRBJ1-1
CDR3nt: TGTGCCTCAAAGGCCCGGCAGGACACTGAAGCTTTCTTT
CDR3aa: CASKARQDTEAFF

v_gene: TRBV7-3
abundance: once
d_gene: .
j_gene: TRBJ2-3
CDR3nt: TGTGCCAGCAGCTTATCTGGGGCCGCGGATACGCAGTATTTT
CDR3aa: CASSLSGAADTQYF

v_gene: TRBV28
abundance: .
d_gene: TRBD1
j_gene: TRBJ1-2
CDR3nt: TGTGCCAGCAGTTTATCTTATGGGACAGGGAATGGCTACACCTTC
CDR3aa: CASSLSYGTGNGYTF

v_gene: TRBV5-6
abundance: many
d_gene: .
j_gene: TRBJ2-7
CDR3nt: TGTGCCAGCAGCTTGGGTTTCAACGAGCAGTACTTC
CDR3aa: CASSLGFNEQYF

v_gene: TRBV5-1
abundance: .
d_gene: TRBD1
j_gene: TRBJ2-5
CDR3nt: TGCGCCAGCAGCTTGTTGACCCCTCAGGGGGCAGAGACCCAGTACTTC
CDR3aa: CASSLLTPQGAETQYF

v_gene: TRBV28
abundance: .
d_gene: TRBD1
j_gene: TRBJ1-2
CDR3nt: TGTGCCAGCAGATCAGGGGGAACTTATGGCTACACCTTC
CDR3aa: CASRSGGTYGYTF

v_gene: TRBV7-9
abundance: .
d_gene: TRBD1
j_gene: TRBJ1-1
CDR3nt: TGTGCCAGCAGCTTACGGACAGGGGGAACTGAAGCTTTCTTT
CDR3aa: CASSLRTGGTEAFF